Sequencing of this T cell receptor (beta chain) was carried out in a study of cytomegalovirus exposure and HLA in healthy donors. Overall study findings and caveats: Productive rates of about 90% or about 30% were seen for most TCR beta V segments in an earlier analysis.

The CDR3 runs to 13 residues. V shed 6 bases and J 7 bases; nucleotides not matched to a gene: 7. CDR1 is SGHAT, CDR2 FQNNGV, per germline. In the case of this clone: Antigen unknown.

It was with 60 Vbeta and 13 Jbeta primers that the PCR ran. This table comes from immunoSEQ multiplex PCR, and its TCRdb copy is limited to in-frame clones, with some not included. The sample records about 160,000 clones, 80% being singletons. Regarding donors, all were healthy bone marrow donors. This sequence joins TRBV11-2 and TRBJ1-2; 8 bases are a match to TRBD1. Sequences were obtained from PBMCs. The sequence came from a man aged 18 to 30 in good health and CMV-seropositive. CDR3 amino acids: CASSRSQGAGYTF. The CDR3 bases are TGTGCCAGCAGTAGGAGTCAGGGGGCTGGCTACACCTTC.